The rows below give T cell receptor beta chains drawn from one sample of a study of cytomegalovirus exposure and HLA in healthy donors. Sequenced by immunoSEQ multiplex PCR; TCRdb stores in-frame clones only, minus some. The sample carries over 150,000 clones, about 75% recorded once. The material sequenced was PBMCs. Source of these receptors: a male donor in good health and CMV-seropositive. The CDR3 runs from the conserved cysteine through the conserved F or W. Each record gives: V gene, D gene, clone size, J gene, CDR3 DNA, CDR3 protein. The D gene is left open where the match is weak. Rows may omit the clone size; those that give it use once, few, many or a size class.

>TRBV5-4|TRBD2|NA|TRBJ2-1
TGTGCCAGCAGGACCGGGACTAGCGGGGGCGGTGAGCAGTTCTTC
CASRTGTSGGGEQFF
>TRBV25-1|NA|NA|TRBJ1-5
TGTGCCAGCAGTGAAGAAGGAGAAGGCTATCAGCCCCAGCATTTT
CASSEEGEGYQPQHF
>TRBV4-3|TRBD2|few|TRBJ2-5
TGCGCCAGCAGCCAAAGGGGACTAGCCTCACAAGAGACCCAGTACTTC
CASSQRGLASQETQYF
>TRBV9|NA|NA|TRBJ1-3
TGTGCCAGCAGTTCAGGGGTTGCGAACACCATATATTTT
CASSSGVANTIYF
>TRBV27|NA|few|TRBJ2-7
TGTGCCAGCAGTTTGGCCAGGGCACATACTTTGGGGGAGCAGTACTTC
CASSLARAHTLGEQYF
>TRBV5-4|TRBD1|NA|TRBJ2-1
TGTGCCAGCAGCTGGGACAGAAGAAATGAGCAGTTCTTC
CASSWDRRNEQFF
>TRBV4-1|NA|NA|TRBJ1-1
TGCGCCAGCAGCCATACCGGTGCCGGGGTGGGAGCTTTCTTT
CASSHTGAGVGAFF
>TRBV4-1|TRBD2|NA|TRBJ2-5
TGCGCCAGCAGCCGAGAACTAGCGGGGTTACAAGAGACCCAGTACTTC
CASSRELAGLQETQYF
>TRBV2|TRBD1|NA|TRBJ1-2
TGTGCCAGCAGCACCGGGACAGGCTATGGCTACACCTTC
CASSTGTGYGYTF
>TRBV7-9|TRBD1|NA|TRBJ1-2
TGTTCCAGCAGCTTAGGAGGAACAGGGGGATTCATCTATGGCTACACCTTC
CSSSLGGTGGFIYGYTF
>TRBV6-1|TRBD2|NA|TRBJ2-3
TGTGCCAGCAGTGGGGCTAGCGGGGGTACGCAGTATTTT
CASSGASGGTQYF
>TRBV10-3|NA|NA|TRBJ1-1
TGTGCCATCAGTGAGTCAGGGGGGAACACTGAAGCTTTCTTT
CAISESGGNTEAFF
>TRBV18|NA|NA|TRBJ2-7
TGTGCCAGCTCACCAGGGGCCTCTCACGAGCAGTACTTC
CASSPGASHEQYF
>TRBV4-2|TRBD2|once|TRBJ2-2
TGTGCCAGCAGCCAAGATTGGAGCGGGGGCCTCGCCGGGGAGCTGTTTTTT
CASSQDWSGGLAGELFF
>TRBV6-6|TRBD1|NA|TRBJ1-4
TGTGCCAGCTGGAACAGGGGGTGGGAAAAACTGTTTTTT
CASWNRGWEKLFF